This T cell receptor (beta chain) was profiled in a study of blood T cells in healthy people across ages. Study results and limitations: Both higher diversity and more naive CD4+ cells marked long-lived donors when set against aged donors. TCR beta diversity was tightly associated with the proportion of naive T cells.

Each donor had around 11 milliliters of peripheral blood drawn. This clonotype was picked up a small number of times. Antigen: not known. Sample-barcoded 5' priming and a J-beta primer mix drove a second PCR of about 6 to 12 cycles. TCRdb reprocessed the 5' RACE reads via MiXCR and lists one record per CDR3 protein. The table shows about 1.4 million distinct CDR3 sequences, with approximately 59% occurring only once. CDR3 length: 14 residues. The ends were cut back, 10 bases at V and 0 bases at J, with 16 bases in the middle. Per germline, CDR1 ENHRY and CDR2 SYGVKD. The sequenced sample consisted of blood. The chain recombines TRBV10-3 with TRBJ2-7, with D unresolved. The TCR originated in a man aged 18 to 30 in good health. The CDR3 DNA reads TGTGCCACTAGGGAAGCTCTTAACTCCTACGAGCAGTACTTC. This translates into CATREALNSYEQYF.